This TCR beta chain was observed in a study of T cells in Graves' hyperthyroidism and ophthalmopathy. The CDR3 regions of TCR beta were amplified from RNA transcripts. HTBI primers were employed in a first-round RT-PCR of the TCR CDR3. TCRdb ran MiXCR on the multiplex PCR reads and lists one entry per CDR3 protein. The repertoire holds about 520,000 distinct CDR3 sequences, with around 21% as singletons. This clonotype appeared a few times. V was trimmed by 1 base and J by 0 bases, leaving 13 bases between them. This CDR3 has 17 residues. The J gene is TRBJ1-3, the V gene TRBV12-3 or TRBV12-4; no clear D. Sequences were obtained from blood. This sequence originates from a man younger than 35 with Graves' hyperthyroidism. The CDR3 loop is CASSLGPAFYSGNTIYF. For the CDR3, the DNA is TGTGCCAGCAGTTTAGGCCCCGCGTTCTACTCTGGAAACACCATATATTTT.